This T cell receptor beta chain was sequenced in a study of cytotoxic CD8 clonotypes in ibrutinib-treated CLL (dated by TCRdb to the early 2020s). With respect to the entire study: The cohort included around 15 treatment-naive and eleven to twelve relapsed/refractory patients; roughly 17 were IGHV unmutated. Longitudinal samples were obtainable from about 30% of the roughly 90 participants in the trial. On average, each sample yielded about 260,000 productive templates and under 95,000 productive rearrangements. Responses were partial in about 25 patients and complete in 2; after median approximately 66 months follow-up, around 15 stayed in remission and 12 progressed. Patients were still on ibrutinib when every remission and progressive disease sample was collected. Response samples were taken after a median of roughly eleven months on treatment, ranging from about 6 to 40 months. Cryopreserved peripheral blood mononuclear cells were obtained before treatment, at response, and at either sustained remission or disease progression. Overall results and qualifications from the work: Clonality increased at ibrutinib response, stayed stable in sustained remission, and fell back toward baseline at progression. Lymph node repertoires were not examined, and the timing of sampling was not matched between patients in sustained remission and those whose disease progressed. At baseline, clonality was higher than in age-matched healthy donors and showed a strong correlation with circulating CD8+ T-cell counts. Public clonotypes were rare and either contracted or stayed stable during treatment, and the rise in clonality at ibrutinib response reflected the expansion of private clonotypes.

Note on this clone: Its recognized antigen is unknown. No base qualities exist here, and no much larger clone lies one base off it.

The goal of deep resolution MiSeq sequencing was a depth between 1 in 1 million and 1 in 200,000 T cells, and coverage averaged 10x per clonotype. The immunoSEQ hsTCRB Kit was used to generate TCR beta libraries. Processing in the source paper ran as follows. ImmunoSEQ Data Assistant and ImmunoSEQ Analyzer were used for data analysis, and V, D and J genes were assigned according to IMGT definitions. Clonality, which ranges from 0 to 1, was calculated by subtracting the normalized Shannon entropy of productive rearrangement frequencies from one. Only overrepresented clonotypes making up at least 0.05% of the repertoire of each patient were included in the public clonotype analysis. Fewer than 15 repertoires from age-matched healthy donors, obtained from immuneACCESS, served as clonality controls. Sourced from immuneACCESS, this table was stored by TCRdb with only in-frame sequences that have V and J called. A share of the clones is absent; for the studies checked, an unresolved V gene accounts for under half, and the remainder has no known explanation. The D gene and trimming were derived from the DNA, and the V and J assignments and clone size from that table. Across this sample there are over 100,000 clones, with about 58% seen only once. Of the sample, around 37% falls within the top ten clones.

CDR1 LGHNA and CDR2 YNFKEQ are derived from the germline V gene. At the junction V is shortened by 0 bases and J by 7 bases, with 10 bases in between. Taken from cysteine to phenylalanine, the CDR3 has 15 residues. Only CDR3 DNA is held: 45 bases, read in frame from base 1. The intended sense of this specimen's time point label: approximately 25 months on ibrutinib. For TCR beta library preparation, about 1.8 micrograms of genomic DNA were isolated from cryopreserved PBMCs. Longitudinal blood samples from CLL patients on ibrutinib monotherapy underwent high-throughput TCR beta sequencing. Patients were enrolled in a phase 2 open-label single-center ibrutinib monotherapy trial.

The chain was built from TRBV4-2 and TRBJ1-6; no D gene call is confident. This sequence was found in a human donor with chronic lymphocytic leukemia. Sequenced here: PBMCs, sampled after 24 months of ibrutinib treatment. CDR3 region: CASSQEGQANSPLHF. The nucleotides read TGTGCCAGCAGCCAAGAGGGCCAGGCAAATTCACCCCTCCACTTT.